The 2 T cell receptor beta chains listed next were all sequenced from one sample in a study of blood T cell repertoires in COVID-19. Produced via immunoSEQ multiplex PCR; TCRdb's table is partial and in-frame only. The sample contains about 59,000 clones, around 79% of which appear only once. Sequencing used peripheral blood. These receptor sequences come from a man aged 55 to 70 with acute or convalescent COVID-19.

The chain is built from TRBV5-1 and TRBJ2-7; D perhaps matches TRBD2 (9 bases). This CDR3 is built from 18 residues. Germline V gives CDR1 SGHRS, CDR2 YFSETQ. The germline V and J ends were trimmed by 0 bases and 2 bases, with 21 bases remaining between them. CDR3 region: CASSLGTGTLAGAYEQYF. CDR3 DNA sequence: TGCGCCAGCAGCTTGGGGACAGGGACCTTAGCGGGAGCCTACGAGCAGTACTTC. Variable domain in full (rest from reference TRBV5-1 and TRBJ2-7): KAGVTQTPRYLIKTRGQQVTLSCSPISGHRSVSWYQQTPGQGLQFLFEYFSETQRNKGNFPGRFSGRQFSNSRSEMNVSTLELGDSALYLCASSLGTGTLAGAYEQYFGPGTRLTVT.

This clone was seen more than once but under ten times. V gene TRBV21-1 combines with J gene TRBJ2-6; whether TRBD1, the table's D call, matches the DNA was not checked. TRBV21-1 represents a pseudogene. The CDR3 consists of 22 residues. CDR3 in DNA: TGTGCCAGCAGCCTTGTCCGGGACAGGGGACCAAATGGGGTCTCTGGGGCCAACGTCCTGACTTTC. Translation: CASSLVRDRGPNGVSGANVLTF.